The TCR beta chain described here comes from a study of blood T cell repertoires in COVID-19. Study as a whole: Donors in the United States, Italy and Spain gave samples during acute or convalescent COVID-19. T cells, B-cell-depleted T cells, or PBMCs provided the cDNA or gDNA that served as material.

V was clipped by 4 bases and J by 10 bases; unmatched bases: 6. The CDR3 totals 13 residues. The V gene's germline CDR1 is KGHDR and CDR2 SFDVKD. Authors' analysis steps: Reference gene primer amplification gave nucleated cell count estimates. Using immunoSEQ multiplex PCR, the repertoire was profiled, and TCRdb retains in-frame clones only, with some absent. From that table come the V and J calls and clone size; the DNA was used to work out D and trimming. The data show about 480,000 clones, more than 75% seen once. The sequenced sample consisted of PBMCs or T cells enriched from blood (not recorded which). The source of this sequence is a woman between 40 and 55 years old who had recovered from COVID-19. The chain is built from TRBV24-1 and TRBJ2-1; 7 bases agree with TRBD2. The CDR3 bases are TGTGCCACCAGTGAGGGAGGGACGTACGAGCAGTTCTTC. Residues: CATSEGGTYEQFF.